This TCR beta chain was observed in a study of CD8 T cells in Susac syndrome. Findings of the study overall: The study recognized that the number of individuals in its TCR sequencing and HLA analysis was relatively small.

Patients having Susac syndrome satisfied recently defined diagnostic criteria for definite or probable disease. Negative isolation yielded CD8+ and CD4+ T cells; FACS enriched TEMRA cells. Germline loops: CDR1 MNHNY, CDR2 SVGAGI (reference sequence). V was shortened by 0 bases and J by 18 bases, with 9 bases between the two germline ends. This CDR3 region has 11 residues. Random-hexamer reverse transcription was applied to about 0.45 to 1 ug RNA. The method of amplification for TCR beta CDR3 was immunoSEQ multiplex PCR, covering 54 Vbeta and 13 Jbeta. TCRdb used MiXCR to reprocess the immunoSEQ multiplex PCR reads, holding one entry per CDR3 protein. Of some 210,000 distinct CDR3 sequences listed, around 93% are singletons. On this clonotype: Its antigen is undetermined.

Source material: CD4+ T cells from PBMCs. The chain uses TRBV6-6 and TRBJ1-6; D gene ambiguous. This clonotype was obtained from a human donor with Susac syndrome. CDR3 protein: CASSYSGSPHF. In nucleotides, the CDR3 is TGTGCCAGCAGTTACTCGGGTAGTCCCCACTTT.